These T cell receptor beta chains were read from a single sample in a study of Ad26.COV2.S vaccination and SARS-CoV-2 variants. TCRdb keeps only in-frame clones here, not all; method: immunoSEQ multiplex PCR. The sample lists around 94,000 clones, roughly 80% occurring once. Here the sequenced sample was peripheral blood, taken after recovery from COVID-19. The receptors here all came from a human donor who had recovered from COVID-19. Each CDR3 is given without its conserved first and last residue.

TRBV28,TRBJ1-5,ASTETGAQPQH
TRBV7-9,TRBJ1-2,ASSLANARSYT
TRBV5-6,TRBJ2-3,ASSLRGGQRTDTQY
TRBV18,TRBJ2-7,ASSPFVGQGAYEQY
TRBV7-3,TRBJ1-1,ASSLTPLTEAF
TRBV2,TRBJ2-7,ASSEALGIQYEQY
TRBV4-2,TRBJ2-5,ASSQGGRETQY
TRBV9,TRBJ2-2,ASSVGPLTGELF
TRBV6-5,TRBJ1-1,ASSQGARTEAF
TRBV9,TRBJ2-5,ASSLRHSPQETQY
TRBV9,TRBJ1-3,ASSVASGSSGNTIY
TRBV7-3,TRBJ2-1,ASSSSTDFYNEQF
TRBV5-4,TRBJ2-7,ASSLGGGIRTYEQY
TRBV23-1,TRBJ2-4,ASSQSASRQLNKNIQY
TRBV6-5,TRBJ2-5,ASGRSSGRGETQY
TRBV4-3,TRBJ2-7,ASSQDHRSYEQY
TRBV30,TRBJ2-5,AWDGGLAVETQY
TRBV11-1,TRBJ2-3,ASSSDRYTDTQY
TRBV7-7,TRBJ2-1,ASSSDRVNEQF
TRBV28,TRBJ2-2,ASSLWGSGGTGELF
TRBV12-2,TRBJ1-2,ASRLGPDRPYGYT
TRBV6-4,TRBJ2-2,ASSDSRQTGELF
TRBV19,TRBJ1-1,ASSIPRAEAF
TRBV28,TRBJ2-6,ASSPGGWSGANVLT
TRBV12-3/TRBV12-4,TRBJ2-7,ASSFRAQGEQY
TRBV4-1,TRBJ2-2,ASSHADIHPPGELF
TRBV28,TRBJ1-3,ASSLQGVVGNTIY
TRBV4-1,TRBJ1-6,ASSQDAGADSPLH
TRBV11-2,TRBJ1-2,ASSRVLGTGGGYT
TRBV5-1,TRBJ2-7,ASSPTRDSYEQY
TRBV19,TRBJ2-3,ASSIRLSGSGTDTQY
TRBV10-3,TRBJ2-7,AISSGTGQANSYEQY
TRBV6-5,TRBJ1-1,ASRQGSDEAF
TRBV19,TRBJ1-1,ASSIRQMNTEAF
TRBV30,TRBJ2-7,AWSTFYGQGVDEQY
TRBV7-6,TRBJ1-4,ASSLFSNEKLF
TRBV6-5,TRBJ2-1,ASSLYRTSYNEQF
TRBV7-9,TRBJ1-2,ASSATGFGYT
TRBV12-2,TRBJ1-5,ASRHGTGNQPQH
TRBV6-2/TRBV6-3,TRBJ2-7,ASSSDRITYEQY